This T cell receptor beta chain was sequenced during a study of blood T cell repertoires in COVID-19 (dated by TCRdb to the early 2020s). About the study as a whole: Samples from collaborators originated in the United States, Italy and Spain and spanned both the acute and convalescent phases of COVID-19. Subjects who had been exposed to COVID-19, were actively infected with it, or had recovered from it provided the deeply sampled blood TCRbeta repertoires that made up the dataset. Where available, HLA class I and class II types were taken from metadata supplied by the sample provider and were not determined by assay-based typing. The material from the prospective study consisted of cDNA or gDNA derived from T cells, B-cell-depleted T cells, or PBMCs. The repertoires were released in a freely available public database intended as a resource for research on the immune response to SARS-CoV-2. The samples were drawn from two sources: the first 160 participants of the ongoing ImmuneRACE study, and 950 to 1,500 subjects contributed by 6 global collaborators. Sample metadata almost always included a de-identified subject ID, COVID-19 status, age in years and sex.

Participants in the prospective study were enrolled through a virtual design, were aged about 18 to 100 years, and lived in about two dozen United States geographic areas. In the prospective study, participants were assigned to cohorts based on the clinical history participants reported in a screening survey and a study questionnaire. Exposed participants had been in contact with someone with a PCR-confirmed or clinician-diagnosed COVID-19 case within 2 weeks of study entry. Mobile phlebotomists in the prospective study collected whole blood, serum and a nasopharyngeal or oropharyngeal swab from every participant. Prospective study participants could optionally give additional blood draws and questionnaires over an approximately 2-month period. Blood samples from the prospective study were shipped frozen or at room temperature prior to DNA extraction. The full study reports these points: How much clinical and demographic metadata was included differed by source and by participant, and the metadata was provided uncurated.

V is cut by 1 base and J by 4 bases, and the space between the germline ends is 13 bases. Per the germline V gene, MGHRA is the CDR1 and YSYEKL is the CDR2. From the cysteine up to the phenylalanine, the CDR3 has a length of 15 residues. Of the read, only the CDR3 DNA is kept; its 45 bases are in frame from base 1. A word on this clone: No cognate antigen has been identified for it. Base qualities are not provided; no much larger clone lies one nucleotide away.

TCRbeta CDR3 regions were amplified from genomic DNA by means of the immunoSEQ Assay, a bias-controlled multiplex PCR. The study's processing was this. The number of nucleated cells in each sample was estimated by amplification of reference gene primers within the assay. To quantify the absolute abundance of each unique TCRbeta CDR3 rearrangement, sequence reads were collapsed and filtered. For each sample, productive Simpson clonality was calculated as the square root of Simpson's diversity index across productive rearrangements. What TCRdb holds here is the immuneACCESS table cut down to in-frame rearrangements. Part of the clones is not present; checked against another copy, under half of the missing clones reflect an unresolved V gene, and the others are unexplained. V and J calls and clone size are copied from that table; D and trimming were computed from the DNA. The sample table holds nearly 250,000 clones, of which more than 80% were seen once. The top ten constitute 0.87% of the sample.

Sequencing was done on a sample of PBMCs or T cells enriched from blood (not recorded which). This sequence was found in a man aged 45-65 years who had been exposed to COVID-19. The V and J segments used are TRBV4-1 and TRBJ2-5; no D gene is confidently identified. The bases read TGCGCCAGCAGCCAAGTAATAGCTGGAAGAGAGACCCAGTACTTC. The translation is CASSQVIAGRETQYF.